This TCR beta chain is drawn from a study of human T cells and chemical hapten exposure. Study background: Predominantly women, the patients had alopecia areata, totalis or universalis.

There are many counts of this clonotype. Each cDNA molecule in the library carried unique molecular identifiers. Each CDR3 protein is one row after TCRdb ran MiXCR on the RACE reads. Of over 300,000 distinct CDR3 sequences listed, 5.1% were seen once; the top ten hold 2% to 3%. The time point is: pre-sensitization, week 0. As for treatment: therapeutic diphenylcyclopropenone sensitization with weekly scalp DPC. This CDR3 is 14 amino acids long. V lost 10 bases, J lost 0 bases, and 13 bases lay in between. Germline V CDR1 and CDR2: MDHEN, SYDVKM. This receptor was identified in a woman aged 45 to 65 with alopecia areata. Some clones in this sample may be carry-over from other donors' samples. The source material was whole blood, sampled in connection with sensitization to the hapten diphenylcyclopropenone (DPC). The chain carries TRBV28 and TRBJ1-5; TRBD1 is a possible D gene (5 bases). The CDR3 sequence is CATYLGGSNQPQHF. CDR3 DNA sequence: TGTGCCACCTATTTGGGGGGTAGCAATCAGCCCCAGCATTTT.